These 9 T cell receptor beta chains share one sample of origin, sequenced in a study of T cells after yellow fever vaccination. TCRdb re-derived calls from the 5' RACE reads in MiXCR, one entry per CDR3 protein. Among around 500,000 distinct CDR3 sequences, about a fifth were seen once, and the ten largest hold approximately 16%. The sequencing used PBMCs, collected about 21 days after the first yellow fever vaccination. These receptors came from a man younger than 35 who received the YFV17D yellow fever vaccine.

The V and J genes are TRBV7-2 and TRBJ2-1; maybe TRBD2 (6 bases). CDR3 length: 16 residues. Trimming shortened V by 5 bases and J by 9 bases, and 23 bases separated the two germline ends. CDR1 SGHTA and CDR2 FQGNSA come from the germline V gene. CDR3 in amino acids: CASSLSRDFTGGEQFF. In DNA form, the CDR3 reads TGTGCCAGCAGCCTATCCCGGGACTTCACTGGGGGTGAGCAGTTCTTC.

This clonotype was recorded a few times. The chain joins TRBV20-1 to TRBJ2-5, with D uncertain. Germline assignment: CDR1 DFQATT and CDR2 SNEGSKA (reference sequence). The CDR3 runs 14 residues. The ends were cut back, 0 bases at V and 2 bases at J, with 10 bases in the middle. CDR3 nucleotide sequence: TGCAGTGCTAGAGATCCCAACGGACAAGAGACCCAGTACTTC. This sequence encodes CSARDPNGQETQYF.

The table lists this clonotype with a few counts. V usage is TRBV5-1 and J usage is TRBJ2-5; 9 bases are a match to TRBD1. After removal of 5 bases from V and 5 bases from J, the junction contained 7 bases not matched to a gene. The germline V gene encodes CDR1 SGHRS and CDR2 YFSETQ. This CDR3 spans 14 amino acids. CDR3 nucleotide sequence: TGCGCCAGCAGACCTCGGGACAGGGTTGAGACCCAGTACTTC. Its protein product is CASRPRDRVETQYF.

The chain links TRBV29-1 to TRBJ1-1; a possible D gene is TRBD1 (5 bases). Trimming removed 4 bases from V and 1 base from J, with 13 bases in between. Germline CDR1 SQVTM, CDR2 ANQGSEA. The CDR3 length is 14 residues. CDR3 in amino acids: CSVAGTVRNTEAFF. In DNA, the CDR3 is TGCAGCGTTGCAGGGACCGTGAGGAACACTGAAGCTTTCTTT.

The chain couples TRBV6-5 to TRBJ1-6, with D uncertain. Trimming took off 0 bases at V and 7 bases at J, with 10 bases between the two ends. Germline assignment: CDR1 MNHEY and CDR2 SVGAGI. This CDR3 region has 15 residues. The CDR3 here is CASSYSDGENSPLHF. The CDR3 DNA reads TGTGCCAGCAGTTACTCGGACGGTGAGAATTCACCCCTCCACTTT.

The CDR3 DNA reads as TGTGCCAGCAGCGTAGCTCCGGCCGGACAGGGGGCGCAGAATGAGCAGTTCTTC. It codes for CASSVAPAGQGAQNEQFF. V and J are TRBV9 and TRBJ2-1; TRBD1 aligns across 11 bases. Per the germline V gene, CDR1 is SGDLS and CDR2 is YYNGEE. After removal of 0 bases from V and 7 bases from J, the junction contained 12 bases not matched to a gene. This CDR3 has 18 residues.

The V gene is TRBV5-1, the J gene TRBJ1-1, with D maybe TRBD1 (6 bases). The CDR3 totals 15 residues. Trimming pared 4 bases from V and 3 bases from J, leaving 16 bases between. The germline CDR1 and CDR2 sequences are SGHRS and YFSETQ. CDR3 sequence: CASSELTGYDTEAFF. The CDR3 coding sequence is TGCGCCAGCAGCGAACTCACAGGGTATGACACTGAAGCTTTCTTT.

V usage is TRBV28 and J usage is TRBJ1-3; D unclear. This CDR3 contains 15 residues. V gave up 8 bases and J gave up 0 bases, with 14 bases separating them. The germline V gene has CDR1 MDHEN and CDR2 SYDVKM. The DNA for the CDR3 is TGTGCCAGCGGCGCACAAGTTTTCTCTGGAAACACCATATATTTT. It specifies CASGAQVFSGNTIYF.

The rearrangement links TRBV5-1 to TRBJ2-7; TRBD1 matches at 8 bases. The CDR3 sequence is 13 residues long. Per the germline V gene, CDR1 is SGHRS and CDR2 is YFSETQ. V shed 0 bases and J 12 bases; nucleotides not matched to a gene: 8. The CDR3 nucleotides read TGCGCCAGCAGCTTGGGGACAGGGTACGAATCGTACTTC. Translation gives CASSLGTGYESYF.